The 25 T cell receptor beta chains in this list originate from one sample, sequenced in a study of T cells after yellow fever vaccination. Using its own MiXCR run on the 5' RACE reads, TCRdb lists one record per CDR3 protein. The table has tens of thousands of distinct CDR3 sequences, around 6.9% seen once. This material consisted of CD8+ T cells sorted from PBMCs, taken more than 4 days after the first yellow fever vaccination. The source is a man in his late teens or twenties who received the YFV17D yellow fever vaccine.

This clonotype showed up many times. Here the CDR3 reads CATSDSGLVGGLGNQPQHF. The CDR3 DNA reads TGTGCCACCAGTGATAGCGGACTGGTGGGGGGGCTCGGCAATCAGCCCCAGCATTTT. The chain combines TRBV24-1 with TRBJ1-5; tentatively, D is TRBD1 (6 bases). Deletions cut 3 bases from V and 2 bases from J, with 22 bases between. Germline V gene lookup returns CDR1 KGHDR and CDR2 SFDVKD. This CDR3 spans 19 amino acids.

The rearrangement links TRBV9 to TRBJ2-1; D is unresolved. V dropped 1 base and J dropped 0 bases, with 5 bases sitting between them. This CDR3 comprises 14 residues. CDR1 and CDR2 (germline): SGDLS, YYNGEE. The DNA of the CDR3 is TGTGCCAGCAGCGTAACAAGCTCCTACAATGAGCAGTTCTTC. It codes for CASSVTSSYNEQFF.

J is TRBJ2-5 and V is TRBV20-1; 13 bases agree with TRBD2. Per the germline V gene, CDR1 is DFQATT and CDR2 is SNEGSKA (reference sequence). This CDR3 is 17 amino acids long. The J segment lost 0 bases and the V segment lost 3 bases, leaving 7 bases of the junction unmatched. The CDR3 DNA is TGCAGTGCTAGCCCAGGGACTAGCGGGGAGAACCAAGAGACCCAGTACTTC. Its protein product is CSASPGTSGENQETQYF.

The gene calls are TRBV3-1 and TRBJ2-7; 10 nucleotides match TRBD1. CDR1 is LGHDT, CDR2 YNNKEL, per germline (reference sequence). J gave up 6 bases and V 3 bases, and 2 bases lay outside the gene matches. The CDR3 totals 13 residues. The CDR3 nucleotides read TGTGCCAGCAGCCAGGACAGGGGGAGCGAGCAGTACGTC. Translation gives CASSQDRGSEQYV.

This clonotype was counted ten times or more. The rearrangement uses TRBV29-1 and TRBJ1-6; tentative D call: TRBD1 (5 bases). In germline, CDR1 is SQVTM, CDR2 ANQGSEA. Trimming removed 3 bases at V and 9 bases at J, with 12 bases between. The CDR3 sequence is 13 residues long. CDR3 in DNA: TGCAGCGTTGAGGTCGCCGGGGGTTCACCCCTCCACTTT. The encoded protein is CSVEVAGGSPLHF.

The table lists this clonotype with a few counts. The rearrangement links TRBV7-9 to TRBJ1-1, with D tentatively TRBD1 (5 bases). Trimming removed 6 bases at V and 8 bases at J, with 13 bases between. This CDR3 region has 12 residues. Germline values: CDR1 SEHNR, CDR2 FQNEAQ (reference sequence). The CDR3 bases are TGTGCCAGCAGTTGGGGACTTTTAGAAGCTTTCTTT. It codes for CASSWGLLEAFF.

Ten or more counts support this clonotype. The V call is TRBV5-6, the J call TRBJ2-1, with D possibly TRBD2 on 6 matching bases. Germline CDR1 SGHDT, CDR2 YYEEEE. This CDR3 comprises 15 residues. V lost 5 bases and J lost 0, with 12 bases in between. CDR3 in DNA: TGTGCCAGCAGGGAGGACGGGAGCTCCTACAATGAGCAGTTCTTC. Translated: CASREDGSSYNEQFF.

This clonotype was recorded a few times. The CDR3 nucleotides are TGTGCCAGTAGTTCCCGGGACAGGGGCTCTATTGGAGATACGCAGTATTTT. Protein sequence: CASSSRDRGSIGDTQYF. The chain employs TRBV19 and TRBJ2-3, with TRBD1 matching over 10 bases. The CDR3 is 17 amino acids. Trimming at V came to 5 bases and at J to 5 bases, leaving 13 bases not matched to a gene. Germline loops: CDR1 LNHDA, CDR2 SQIVND (reference sequence).

This clonotype has at least ten counts. This rearrangement joins TRBV4-1 to TRBJ2-3; TRBD2 matches 7 bases. Germline V gives CDR1 MGHRA, CDR2 YSYEKL. V gave up 5 bases and J gave up 4 bases; unmatched junction bases: 9. The CDR3 spans 15 residues. The CDR3 is CASSWDYLGPDTQYF. The CDR3 DNA is TGCGCCAGCAGCTGGGACTACCTGGGCCCAGATACGCAGTATTTT.

The chain combines TRBV4-1 with TRBJ2-1, with D perhaps given as TRBD1 or TRBD2 (5 bases each). The V end lost 3 bases, the J end lost 1 base, and 19 bases lay between the germline ends. CDR1 is MGHRA, CDR2 YSYEKL, per germline. The CDR3 spans 18 residues. Here the CDR3 DNA reads TGCGCCAGCAGCCAGAGGGCCAGGGATGACTGGTCCTACAATGAGCAGTTCTTC. It is translated as CASSQRARDDWSYNEQFF.

The V call is TRBV27, the J call TRBJ1-2; D gene uncertain. The CDR3 is 15 amino acids. V was shortened by 8 bases and J by 2 bases, with 18 bases between the two germline ends. Germline CDR1 MNHEY, CDR2 SMNVEV (reference sequence). In DNA form, the CDR3 reads TGTGCCAGCTGCCCCTTGGACTTGGCCAACTATGGCTACACCTTC. This sequence encodes CASCPLDLANYGYTF.

This clonotype was seen at least ten times. The rearrangement joins TRBV4-1 to TRBJ2-2, with TRBD2 matching 8 bases. Germline CDR1 is MGHRA and CDR2 is YSYEKL. The trim removed 0 bases at V and 4 bases at J, leaving 1 base unmatched. This CDR3 is 15 amino acids long. The CDR3 nucleotides are TGCGCCAGCAGCCAAGAGGCGGGGGGCACCGGGGAGCTGTTTTTT. Its translation is CASSQEAGGTGELFF.

This clonotype was detected a few times. The chain uses TRBV30 and TRBJ2-1; D unresolved. The CDR3 is 11 residues long. Trimming pared 4 bases from V and 9 bases from J, leaving 10 bases between. Germline V gene sequence: CDR1 GTSNPN, CDR2 SVGIG (reference sequence). This CDR3 reads CAWIYGTEQFF. For the CDR3, the DNA is TGTGCCTGGATTTATGGTACTGAGCAGTTCTTC.

This clonotype has a count of ten or more. This rearrangement joins TRBV24-1 to TRBJ2-3, with D unclear. Germline values: CDR1 KGHDR, CDR2 SFDVKD. The CDR3 extends over 17 amino acids. The V and J ends lost 1 base and 3 bases respectively, with 16 bases between them. The CDR3 region has the DNA TGTGCCACCAGTGATTTCAAGGCCAGCCTCAGGACAGATACGCAGTATTTT. Translation: CATSDFKASLRTDTQYF.

The table lists this clonotype with many counts. V is TRBV27 and J is TRBJ1-1, with a weak D call TRBD1 (5 bases). Looked up from germline, CDR1 is MNHEY and CDR2 is SMNVEV (reference sequence). Trimming stripped 0 bases from V and 5 bases from J, with 13 bases between. The CDR3 has 15 amino acids. The CDR3 DNA follows: TGTGCCAGCAGTTTATCGACGGGGGTCGGTACTGAAGCTTTCTTT. It yields the protein CASSLSTGVGTEAFF.

This clonotype has a count of ten or more. This chain links TRBV7-9 with TRBJ2-1, with 8 bases fitting TRBD1. J lost 4 bases, V lost 6 bases, and 8 bases had no gene match. The CDR3 has 15 amino acids. CDR1 SEHNR and CDR2 FQNEAQ come from the germline V gene (reference sequence). This chain's CDR3 is CASSGGQGQYNEQFF. The CDR3, as DNA: TGTGCCAGCAGTGGAGGACAGGGTCAATACAATGAGCAGTTCTTC.

This clonotype was seen more than once but under ten times. The chain couples TRBV15 to TRBJ2-5; the D gene is possibly TRBD1 (6 bases). CDR1 and CDR2 (germline): LNHNV, YYDKDF (reference sequence). The V end was cut by 0 bases, the J end by 1 base, with 6 bases between. This CDR3 region has 14 residues. Written as DNA, the CDR3 is TGTGCCACCAGCAGAGAGGACAGCCAAGAGACCCAGTACTTC. It specifies CATSREDSQETQYF.

This clonotype occurred many times. The V and J genes are TRBV29-1 and TRBJ1-1; no definite D call. Germline CDR1 and CDR2: SQVTM and ANQGSEA. The V gene lost 7 bases and the J gene lost 0 bases, with 9 bases spanning the gap. The CDR3 sequence is 12 residues long. In nucleotides, the CDR3 is TGCAGCGAGGGCCATATGAACACTGAAGCTTTCTTT. Encoded protein: CSEGHMNTEAFF.

The table lists this clonotype with many counts. The chain recombines TRBV9 with TRBJ2-1; no definite D call. Germline CDR1 is SGDLS and CDR2 is YYNGEE. This CDR3 region has 16 residues. V gave up 0 bases and J gave up 0 bases, with 10 bases separating them. The DNA for the CDR3 is TGTGCCAGCAGCGTAGCCCTCCTGAGCTCCTACAATGAGCAGTTCTTC. The encoded protein is CASSVALLSSYNEQFF.

The chain uses TRBV2 and TRBJ2-7; 11 bases are a match to TRBD1. CDR1 is SNHLY and CDR2 is FYNNEI in the germline V gene. The CDR3 spans 14 residues. V trimming: 6 bases; J trimming: 4 bases; junction bases outside the gene matches: 5. In DNA, the CDR3 is TGTGCCAGCAGCCCCGGGACAGGGGGGTACGAGCAGTACGTC. Protein: CASSPGTGGYEQYV.

This clonotype has a count of ten or more. The chain uses TRBV12-3 or TRBV12-4 and TRBJ2-2; no reliable D call. V was clipped by 4 bases and J by 1 base, with 10 bases between them. The CDR3 has 15 amino acids. In nucleotides, the CDR3 is TGTGCCAGCAGTTCTTTAGACTTGAACACCGGGGAGCTGTTTTTT. Translated, it gives CASSSLDLNTGELFF.

In its sample, this clonotype was seen many times. V usage is TRBV27 and J usage is TRBJ2-1, with no clear D. Trimming shortened V by 2 bases and J by 4 bases, and 6 bases separated the two germline ends. Per germline, CDR1 MNHEY and CDR2 SMNVEV (reference sequence). The length of the CDR3 is 13 residues. As DNA, the CDR3 is TGTGCCAGCAGTTTAGGGATTTACAATGAGCAGTTCTTC. It encodes CASSLGIYNEQFF.

In this sample, this clonotype turned up many times. The chain uses TRBV12-3 or TRBV12-4 and TRBJ2-2; D is unresolved. This CDR3 spans 12 amino acids. The V end was cut by 4 bases, the J end by 7 bases, with 7 bases between. DNA of the CDR3: TGTGCCAGCAGTTCCCTGCTCGGGGAGCTGTTTTTT. As protein: CASSSLLGELFF.

The rearrangement uses TRBV5-1 and TRBJ2-5; D ambiguous. The CDR3 sequence is 13 residues long. Per germline, CDR1 SGHRS and CDR2 YFSETQ. Trimming stripped 0 bases from V and 5 bases from J, with 8 bases between. The CDR3 DNA sequence: TGCGCCAGCAGCTTGGTGCCAGTTGAGACCCAGTACTTC. It codes for CASSLVPVETQYF.

The sample holds a few counts of this clonotype. The chain recombines TRBV10-3 with TRBJ1-5, with unresolved D. V was pared by 2 bases and J by 0 bases, with 8 bases between. Germline assignment: CDR1 ENHRY and CDR2 SYGVKD. This CDR3 is 15 amino acids long. The chain's CDR3 is CAISEGTDSNQPQHF. CDR3 in DNA: TGTGCCATCAGTGAGGGTACCGATAGCAATCAGCCCCAGCATTTT.